The 15 T cell receptor beta chains in this list originate from one sample, sequenced in a study of tumor-infiltrating lymphocytes in primary liver carcinoma. Total RNA and DNA came together from approximately 22-30 mg of bulk tissue without cell sorting. Synthesis of TCR beta cDNA was carried out from 500 ng total RNA with a constant-region primer. Researchers made the TCR beta libraries by running three nested multiplex PCR rounds with slightly modified ARM-PCR. TRBV1-TRBV30 forward primers paired with a C-beta reverse primer drove the first two PCR rounds, about 10 cycles each. TCRdb re-analysed the multiplex PCR reads in MiXCR, keeping a single row per CDR3 protein. The table lists 100,000 to 150,000 distinct CDR3 sequences, 64% of them singletons. The sample was liver tumor tissue from sampling region 3. Described subset: tumor region T3, left-lateral pole. These receptors all come from a woman aged 55-75 years with primary liver carcinoma and hepatitis B virus infection.

Remarks on this clonotype: A much larger clone is a single base away; this may be a read error. The chain combines TRBV12-3 or TRBV12-4 with TRBJ1-1, with 12 nucleotides matching TRBD1. The CDR3 contains 17 residues. The chain's CDR3 is CANSPYPGQGANTEAFF. The CDR3 nucleotides read TGTGCCAACAGTCCTTATCCGGGACAGGGGGCGAACACTGAAGCTTTCTTT.

The rearrangement links TRBV11-2 to TRBJ1-2, with TRBD1 matching over 10 bases. After removal of 1 base from V and 8 bases from J, the junction contained 10 bases not matched to a gene. Germline values: CDR1 SGHAT, CDR2 FQNNGV. The CDR3 length is 16 residues. The CDR3 is CASSLVRGQGCDGYTF. Written as DNA, the CDR3 is TGTGCCAGCAGCTTAGTTCGGGGACAGGGGTGTGACGGCTACACCTTC.

Remarks on this clonotype: The CDR3 end shows no conserved phenylalanine or tryptophan, and so a read error is likely. The rearrangement uses TRBV11-3 and TRBJ2-3; D perhaps matches TRBD1 (5 bases). Trimming cost V 5 bases and J 2 bases, with 11 bases left between them. CDR3 length equals 14 residues. Germline loops: CDR1 SGHNT, CDR2 YENEEA. The CDR3 DNA sequence: TGTGCCAGCAGCCATCGGACACTCACAGATACGCAGTATCTT. Translation gives CASSHRTLTDTQYL.

Worth noting for this clonotype: Its ends do not fully match the called genes, so a read error is possible. The V gene is TRBV2, the J gene TRBJ2-7; D uncertain. The CDR3 spans 11 residues. Germline CDR1 SNHLY, CDR2 FYNNEI. The CDR3 spells CASSEEQKQYF. DNA of the CDR3: TGTGCCAGCAGTGAAGAACAGAAGCAATACTTC.

This sequence joins TRBV19 and TRBJ2-1; D possibly corresponds to TRBD2 (6 bases). Germline CDR1 and CDR2: LNHDA and SQIVND (reference sequence). The germline V and J ends were trimmed by 7 bases and 8 bases, with 12 bases remaining between them. The CDR3 has 12 residues. CDR3 sequence reads: CASIFLADEQFF. The DNA for the CDR3 is TGTGCCAGTATTTTCTTAGCGGATGAGCAGTTCTTC.

A note on this clonotype: This may come from a read error, since a much larger clone is one base off. The genes are TRBV10-3 and TRBJ2-4, with D possibly TRBD1 on 6 matching bases. CDR1 is ENHRY, CDR2 SYGVKD, per germline. CDR3 length: 15 residues. V was clipped by 2 bases and J by 8 bases, with 16 bases between them. The CDR3 nucleotides read TGTGCCATCAGTGAGGTTCAGGGGCAGAGGGACATTCAGTACTTC. It codes for CAISEVQGQRDIQYF.

In regard to this clonotype: At one of its ends the junction is not consistent with the germline gene, which may arise from a read error. This rearrangement joins TRBV15 to TRBJ2-3, with 10 positions matching TRBD2. CDR1 is LNHNV and CDR2 is YYDKDF in the germline V gene (reference sequence). The CDR3 sequence is 16 residues long. CDR3 coding DNA: TGTACCACCAGCAGAGCAGCGGGAGGGCCGCCAGATACGCAGTATTTT. It yields the protein CTTSRAAGGPPDTQYF.

About this clonotype: Compared with germline, one end of the junction differs, possibly owing to a read error. V gene TRBV6-2 or TRBV6-3 combines with J gene TRBJ2-5; 13 bases align to TRBD2. CDR3 size: 17 residues. CDR1 and CDR2 from the germline V gene are MNHEY and SVGEGT. The CDR3 nucleotides read TGTGCCAGCAGACAACAGGGGGATGGACTAGCGGGAGAGATCCAGTACTTC. Translation gives CASRQQGDGLAGEIQYF.

This clonotype was seen only a few times. The rearrangement links TRBV20-1 to TRBJ1-5; tentative D call: TRBD1 (5 bases). V lost 4 bases and J lost 13, with 14 bases in between. CDR1 and CDR2 (germline): DFQATT, SNEGSKA (reference sequence). The CDR3 is 11 amino acids. The CDR3 is CSAKSGGHQHF. The DNA of the CDR3 is TGCAGTGCTAAATCGGGTGGACATCAGCATTTT.

At least ten counts were recorded for this clonotype. The chain couples TRBV5-1 to TRBJ2-1; 7 positions agree with TRBD2. Germline-derived CDR1 and CDR2 are SGHRS and YFSETQ. V gave up 0 bases and J gave up 5 bases; unmatched junction bases: 5. The CDR3 covers 15 residues. CDR3 bases: TGCGCCAGCAGCTTGGCGGGGAGGGGAAACAATGAGCAGTTCTTC. Amino acids: CASSLAGRGNNEQFF.

As regards this clonotype: A read error is possible here, since a much larger clone lies one base away. This chain joins TRBV13 and TRBJ2-1; no clear D. The V gene's germline CDR1 is PRHDT and CDR2 FYEKMQ (reference sequence). The CDR3 sequence is 16 residues long. The CDR3 reads CVSSLGPESSYNEQFF. DNA of the CDR3: TGTGTCAGCAGCTTAGGCCCGGAGAGCTCCTACAATGAGCAGTTCTTC.

The table lists this clonotype with a few counts. Germline and junction disagree at one end, which may indicate a read error. This chain connects TRBV28 to TRBJ2-7; D is ambiguous. The CDR3 is made up of 11 amino acids. Germline values: CDR1 MDHEN, CDR2 SYDVKM. CDR3 sequence: CASRSQYGQYF. CDR3 sequence (DNA): TGTGCCAGCAGATCCCAATACGGGCAGTACTTC.

Notes on this clonotype: Since no conserved phenylalanine or tryptophan closes the CDR3, a read error is the likely cause. The DNA is omitted, as the CDR3 cannot be located on it reliably, and the CDR3 follows TCRdb's listing. The CDR3 protein is CASSLESGGEAYL. V gene TRBV11-2 combines with J gene TRBJ1-1; the table assigns TRBD1, which was not confirmed against the DNA. Germline CDR1 reads SGHAT; CDR2 reads FQNNGV. The CDR3 spans 13 residues, counting both ends.

The rearrangement links TRBV9 to TRBJ2-3, with no clear D. Germline V lookup: CDR1 SGDLS, CDR2 YYNGEE. V lost 3 bases and J lost 5, with 1 base in between. The CDR3 is made up of 10 amino acids. The DNA for the CDR3 is TGTGCCAGCAGCGGAGATACGCAGTATTTT. It specifies CASSGDTQYF. Together with reference TRBV9 and TRBJ2-3, the CDR3 gives the full variable domain: DSGVTQTPKHLITATGQRVTLRCSPRSGDLSVYWYQQSLDQGLQFLIQYYNGEERAKGNILERFSAQQFPDLHSELNLSSLELGDSALYFCASSGDTQYFGPGTRLTVL.

This clonotype was seen ten or more times. This chain uses TRBV29-1 with TRBJ1-2; D gene unclear. The CDR3 contains 11 residues. V lost 4 bases and J 7 bases, leaving 10 bases between the germline ends. The V gene's germline CDR1 is SQVTM and CDR2 ANQGSEA. For the CDR3, the DNA is TGCAGCGTTGCGAGGCAGCTTGGCTACACCTTC. The encoded protein is CSVARQLGYTF.